This T cell receptor beta chain was sequenced for a study of T cell changes during pregnancy in multiple sclerosis. Germline V gene lookup returns CDR1 SGHTS and CDR2 YDEGEE. V dropped 1 base and J dropped 9; count of bases not matched to a gene: 6. The CDR3 runs to 13 residues. The method was immunoSEQ multiplex PCR; TCRdb's version includes in-frame clones alone and lacks a portion of them. The sample holds around 56,000 clones; about 89% are singletons and the top ten take under 2%. The chain couples TRBV5-8 to TRBJ1-2; TRBD1 agrees at 7 bases. This sample comprised peripheral blood, obtained after pregnancy. The origin of this receptor is a female donor with multiple sclerosis, enrolled in a pregnancy study. This CDR3 is CASSLRQGVSYTF. CDR3 DNA sequence: TGTGCCAGCAGCTTGCGACAGGGAGTCAGCTACACCTTC.